This section outlines one T cell receptor (beta chain) sequence together with its context. Its antigen is as yet unknown. The CDR3 covers 18 residues. V shed 5 bases and J shed 0 bases, with 19 bases lying between them. Germline V gives CDR1 MNHEY, CDR2 SMNVEV (reference sequence). These data are taken from a study of shared clonotypes between healthy human individuals. The assay was carried out at the deep level. Repertoires were generated with immunoSEQ multiplex PCR, while TCRdb's copy carries only in-frame clones and drops some. The sample lists approximately 1,500,000 clones; roughly 98% were seen once. Study-wide points: Generation of non-shared clonotypes was less probable than generation of clonotypes shared by all four donors.

Sample: naive CD4+ T cells sorted from blood. The subset is: CD45RA+ positively selected. The source of this sequence is a man aged 25 to 45 in good health. The V call is TRBV27, the J call TRBJ2-2; the D is unclear. CDR3 region: CASSPPTIGPPNTGELFF. The CDR3 DNA sequence: TGTGCCAGCAGTCCCCCCACCATCGGACCGCCGAACACCGGGGAGCTGTTTTTT.